This TCR beta chain was recovered during a study of PD-1 blockade in mismatch repair-deficient tumors. PCR or immunohistochemistry showed mismatch repair deficiency in every enrolled patient. Assay used: immunoSEQ multiplex PCR; TCRdb lists only in-frame clones, some missing. The sample lists more than 40,000 clones, around 82% occurring once. Concerning this clone itself: The antigen remains unidentified.

V was shortened by 1 base and J by 6 bases, with 7 bases between the two germline ends. The CDR3 runs 13 residues. Germline V gives CDR1 SGHVS, CDR2 FNYEAQ. General observations from the study: Tumor-resident clones, often undetectable pretreatment in blood, expanded then contracted after pembrolizumab.

The receptor was derived from an adult with mismatch repair-deficient cancer. The source material was peripheral blood, sampled 4 weeks after starting pembrolizumab. The chain links TRBV7-6 to TRBJ1-5; D is undetermined. The chain's CDR3 is CASSLGVSQPQHF. The CDR3 nucleotides read TGTGCCAGCAGCTTAGGAGTGAGTCAGCCCCAGCATTTT.